Listed below are T cell receptor beta chains from one sample, sequenced in a study of identical twins. TCRdb independently ran MiXCR on the 5' RACE reads; one entry per CDR3 protein. The sample holds hundreds of thousands of distinct CDR3 sequences, 9.5% seen once. The same sample was also used in a study of yellow fever vaccine responses in identical twins.

The specimen was CD8+ T cells sorted from blood. Receptor source: a woman younger than 35 in good health. Both conserved end residues are part of each CDR3. The D gene is left open where the match is weak. Not all rows give a size; the values are once, few, many and, for expanded clones, a class.

TRBV13	NA	NA	TRBJ2-7	TGTGCCAGCAGCTTACCGAGTAGAACCTACGAGCAGTACTTC	CASSLPSRTYEQYF
TRBV11-2	TRBD2	many	TRBJ2-3	TGTGCCAGCAGCCCAACCGGACTAGCGGGAGAGGCGCAGTATTTT	CASSPTGLAGEAQYF
TRBV4-1	TRBD1	NA	TRBJ2-7	TGCGCCAGCAGCCAAGAGACAGGGGTCCCCTACGAGCAGTACTTC	CASSQETGVPYEQYF
TRBV27	NA	NA	TRBJ2-7	TGTGCCAGCAGTTTAGGCGGGCGGGGAGGCTACGAGCAGTACTTC	CASSLGGRGGYEQYF
TRBV27	TRBD2	few	TRBJ2-1	TGTGCCAGCAGTAATAGCGGGAGCAAAACCCTTCTCTCCTACAATGAGCAGTTCTTC	CASSNSGSKTLLSYNEQFF
TRBV11-2	NA	few	TRBJ2-3	TGTGCCAGCAGCTTGGAGATTACAGATACGCAGTATTTT	CASSLEITDTQYF
TRBV5-4	NA	NA	TRBJ2-1	TGTGCCAGCAGGCGCTCGGCCCTTTCCTCCTACAATGAGCAGTTCTTC	CASRRSALSSYNEQFF
TRBV12-3/TRBV12-4	TRBD1	few	TRBJ2-7	TGTGCCAGCAGTTTACTTACCGGGACAGGGGACGAGCAGTACTTC	CASSLLTGTGDEQYF
TRBV11-2	TRBD1	NA	TRBJ2-5	TGTGCCAGCAGCTCGCTAGAATGGACAGGGGAGGGAGAGACCCAGTACTTC	CASSSLEWTGEGETQYF
TRBV4-2	NA	NA	TRBJ1-1	TGTGCCAGCAGCCAAGTTTGGATGAACACTGAAGCTTTCTTT	CASSQVWMNTEAFF
TRBV27	NA	NA	TRBJ2-3	TGTGCCAGCAGTTTATCGGTAGCGTTTGCTAGCACAGATACGCAGTATTTT	CASSLSVAFASTDTQYF
TRBV29-1	NA	many	TRBJ2-7	TGCAGCGTTGGTCTAGCGTGGAGCTACGAGCAGTACTTC	CSVGLAWSYEQYF
TRBV12-3/TRBV12-4	NA	many	TRBJ1-5	TGTGCCAGCAGTTTAGTAGGCAAGAATCAGCCCCAGCATTTT	CASSLVGKNQPQHF
TRBV29-1	TRBD2	NA	TRBJ2-1	TGCAGCGGGGGACTAGCGGGATGGGTGGATGAGCAGTTCTTC	CSGGLAGWVDEQFF
TRBV9	NA	many	TRBJ1-2	TGTGCCAGCAGCGTAGCGTCGGCCCCTTCTAACTATGGCTACACCTTC	CASSVASAPSNYGYTF
TRBV20-1	TRBD2	many	TRBJ2-5	TGCAGTGCTAGAACGTCTAGCGGGAGTCTTGAGACCCAGTACTTC	CSARTSSGSLETQYF
TRBV6-1	TRBD1	few	TRBJ1-1	TGTGCCAGCAGGGAGGGGGCGGAGAACACTGAAGCTTTCTTT	CASREGAENTEAFF
TRBV19	TRBD1	NA	TRBJ2-7	TGTGCCAGTAGTATCGGTTGGGGACAGGATTACGAGCAGTACTTC	CASSIGWGQDYEQYF
TRBV27	NA	NA	TRBJ2-6	TGTGCCAGCAGTAACTGGGACGGTAACTCTGGGGCCAACGTCCTGACTTTC	CASSNWDGNSGANVLTF
TRBV12-3/TRBV12-4	NA	NA	TRBJ2-3	TGTGCCAGCCGTAGTCATACGCAGTATTTT	CASRSHTQYF
TRBV7-9	NA	few	TRBJ2-1	TGTGCCAGCAGAGCCGGGTCATACAATGAGCAGTTCTTC	CASRAGSYNEQFF
TRBV12-3/TRBV12-4	NA	many	TRBJ1-2	TGTGCCAGCACTTTAGGGCCTCGGGCCACCTTC	CASTLGPRATF
TRBV10-3	NA	NA	TRBJ2-1	TGTGCCATCAGTGAAGAGGGCGCCTCTAAGTTCTTC	CAISEEGASKFF
TRBV29-1	NA	few	TRBJ2-3	TGCAGCGTCGTTACCTTGGGTGGGAGAGCAGATACGCAGTATTTT	CSVVTLGGRADTQYF
TRBV3-1	NA	few	TRBJ2-7	TGTGCCAGCAGCCAGCCCACATCGGGGGGCGTAGAGGGGTGGCAGTACTTC	CASSQPTSGGVEGWQYF
TRBV2	TRBD2	NA	TRBJ2-3	TGTGCCAGCAGTGCCGGGGGGGACACAGATACGCAGTATTTT	CASSAGGDTDTQYF
TRBV7-3	TRBD1	NA	TRBJ2-7	TGTGCCAGCAGTCAACAGGGGGGCTCCTACGAGCAGTACTTC	CASSQQGGSYEQYF
TRBV27	NA	few	TRBJ2-2	TGTGCCAGCAGTTTATTCCAGAACACCGGGGAGCTGTTTTTT	CASSLFQNTGELFF
TRBV29-1	NA	many	TRBJ2-3	TGCAGCGTAGTGGAGGCAGGGCAAAGCACAGATACGCAGTATTTT	CSVVEAGQSTDTQYF
TRBV7-2	TRBD2	few	TRBJ2-7	TGTGCCACCACGGGAGGGGAGGGCTACGAGCAGTACTTC	CATTGGEGYEQYF
TRBV7-6	TRBD1	few	TRBJ2-2	TGTGCCAGTGACAGGGGGGACACCGGGGAGCTGTTTTTT	CASDRGDTGELFF
TRBV12-3/TRBV12-4	NA	many	TRBJ2-1	TGTGCCAGCAGTTTATGGCATGAGCAGTTCTTC	CASSLWHEQFF
TRBV5-1	NA	many	TRBJ1-6	TGCGCCAGCAGCTTAGGTTGGGATAATTCACCCCTCCACTTT	CASSLGWDNSPLHF
TRBV4-2	TRBD2	many	TRBJ2-1	TGTGCCAGCAGCCAAGACGAGGCGGGAGGGCACAATGAGCAGTTCTTC	CASSQDEAGGHNEQFF
TRBV12-3/TRBV12-4	NA	many	TRBJ1-4	TGTGCCAGCAGTTTAATTGGGGGCGCGGAGGAAAAACTGTTTTTT	CASSLIGGAEEKLFF
TRBV7-9	NA	many	TRBJ1-6	TGTGCCAGCAGCTCCATGACCGTCTCCTATAATTCACCCCTCCACTTT	CASSSMTVSYNSPLHF
TRBV20-1	TRBD1	NA	TRBJ2-3	TGCAGTGCTAGGCAGACAGGGAAAGGGGTCACAGATACGCAGTATTTT	CSARQTGKGVTDTQYF
TRBV29-1	TRBD2	NA	TRBJ2-3	TGCAGCGTTGAGGATCCCCTAGCGGGAGGAGGAGATACGCAGTATTTT	CSVEDPLAGGGDTQYF
TRBV6-5	NA	many	TRBJ1-4	TGTGCCAGCAGTTTGCTTGGGCCCTCGGCTAATGAAAAACTGTTTTTT	CASSLLGPSANEKLFF
TRBV7-9	NA	many	TRBJ2-7	TGTGCCAGCAGCTTAGTGGGGGGTTACGAGCAGTACTTC	CASSLVGGYEQYF
TRBV29-1	TRBD1	many	TRBJ2-1	TGCAGCGTTCCCCGCAGAGAGACAGGGTCCAATGAGCAGTTCTTC	CSVPRRETGSNEQFF
TRBV7-9	NA	many	TRBJ2-1	TGTGCCAGCAGCTTAAGAGGGGGAAATGAGCAGTTCTTC	CASSLRGGNEQFF
TRBV6-1	TRBD1	NA	TRBJ1-4	TGTGCCAGCAGTCCACTGACAGGGTTCGCTGAAAAACTGTTTTTT	CASSPLTGFAEKLFF
TRBV25-1	NA	few	TRBJ1-5	TGTGCCACCGAGGACGGGACGTTATCGCCCCAGCATTTT	CATEDGTLSPQHF
TRBV7-2	NA	NA	TRBJ2-1	TGTGCCAGCAGCCCCTCCGGGGCTTACAATGAGCAGTTCTTC	CASSPSGAYNEQFF
TRBV28	NA	many	TRBJ2-2	TGTGCCACCGAAAATGGAGGAGACACCTTCACCGGGGAGCTGTTTTTT	CATENGGDTFTGELFF
TRBV6-5	TRBD1	NA	TRBJ2-7	TGTGCCAGCAGTTACGACAGGGGGCGACGAAGCTACGAGCAGTACTTC	CASSYDRGRRSYEQYF
TRBV4-3	TRBD2	few	TRBJ2-1	TGCGCCAGCAGCCCGCGCATGGGACTAGGGGTTGGTGAGCAGTTCTTC	CASSPRMGLGVGEQFF